The clone carrying this TCR beta chain was counted between two and nine times. Its antigen is unknown. Germline CDR1 reads SGHVS; CDR2 reads FQNEAQ. The CDR3 consists of 16 residues. V shed 4 bases and J 2 bases; nucleotides not matched to a gene: 6. These data originate in a study of CD8 T cells in ankylosing spondylitis. Study-level results: From matched ankylosing spondylitis synovial fluid, disease-linked clones were reportedly recovered at significantly enriched levels. What appeared characteristic of ankylosing spondylitis blood was a TCR beta motif of eight highly homologous variants.

TCRdb passed the 5' RACE reads through MiXCR, listing each CDR3 protein once. The sample has hundreds of thousands of distinct CDR3 sequences, 17% seen once; the top ten hold approximately 0.93%. The chain recombines TRBV7-8 with TRBJ1-4; 8 bases map to TRBD1. The source of this sequence is a male donor with ankylosing spondylitis. Material for sequencing was blood, either unsorted or a sorted T cell fraction (not recorded which). The CDR3 sequence: CASSSRGQATNEKLFF. The CDR3 DNA reads TGTGCCAGCAGCTCAAGGGGACAGGCGACTAATGAAAAACTGTTTTTT.